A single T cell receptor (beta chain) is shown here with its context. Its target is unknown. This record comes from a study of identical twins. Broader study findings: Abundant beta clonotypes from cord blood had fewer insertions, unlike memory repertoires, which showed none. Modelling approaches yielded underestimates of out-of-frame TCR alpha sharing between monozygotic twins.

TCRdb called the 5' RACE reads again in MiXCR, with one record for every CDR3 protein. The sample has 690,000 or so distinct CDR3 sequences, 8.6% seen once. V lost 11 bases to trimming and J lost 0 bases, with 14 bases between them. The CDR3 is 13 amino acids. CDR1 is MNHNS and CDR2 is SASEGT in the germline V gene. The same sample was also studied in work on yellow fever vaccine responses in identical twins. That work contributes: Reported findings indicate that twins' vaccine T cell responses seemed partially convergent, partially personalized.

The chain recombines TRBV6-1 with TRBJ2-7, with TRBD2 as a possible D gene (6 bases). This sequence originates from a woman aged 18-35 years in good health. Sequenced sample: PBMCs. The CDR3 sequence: CAPLGGNSYEQYF. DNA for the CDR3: TGTGCCCCCTTGGGCGGGAACTCCTACGAGCAGTACTTC.